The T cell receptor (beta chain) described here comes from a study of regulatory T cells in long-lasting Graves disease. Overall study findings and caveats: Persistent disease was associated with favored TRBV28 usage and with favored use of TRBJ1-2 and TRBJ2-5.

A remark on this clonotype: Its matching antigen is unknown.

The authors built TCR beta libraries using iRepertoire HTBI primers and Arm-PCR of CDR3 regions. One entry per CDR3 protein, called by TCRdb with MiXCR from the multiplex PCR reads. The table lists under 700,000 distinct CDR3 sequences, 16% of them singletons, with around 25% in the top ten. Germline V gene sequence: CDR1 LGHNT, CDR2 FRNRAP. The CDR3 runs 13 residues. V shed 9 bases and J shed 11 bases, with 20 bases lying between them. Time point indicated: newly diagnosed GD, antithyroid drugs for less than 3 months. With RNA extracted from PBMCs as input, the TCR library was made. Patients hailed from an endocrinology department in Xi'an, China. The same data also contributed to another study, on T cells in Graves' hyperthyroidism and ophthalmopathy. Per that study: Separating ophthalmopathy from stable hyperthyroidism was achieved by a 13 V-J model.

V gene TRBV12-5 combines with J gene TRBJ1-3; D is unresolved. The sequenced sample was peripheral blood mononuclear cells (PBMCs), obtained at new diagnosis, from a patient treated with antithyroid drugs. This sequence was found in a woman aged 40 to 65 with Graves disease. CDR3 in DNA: TGTGCTAGCGCGGGCCCCCGATGGTGGCCCATATATTTT. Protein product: CASAGPRWWPIYF.